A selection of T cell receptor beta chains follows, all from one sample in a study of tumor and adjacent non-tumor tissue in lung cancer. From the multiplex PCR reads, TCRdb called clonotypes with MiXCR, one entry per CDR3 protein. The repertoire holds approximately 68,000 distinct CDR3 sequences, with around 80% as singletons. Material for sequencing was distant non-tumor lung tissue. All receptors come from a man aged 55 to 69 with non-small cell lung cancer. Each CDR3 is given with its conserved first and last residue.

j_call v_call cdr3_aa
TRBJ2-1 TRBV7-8 CARRNRNEQLF
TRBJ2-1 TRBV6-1 CASSEKAASSYNEQFF
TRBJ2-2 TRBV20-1 CNATLAGGPETGELLF
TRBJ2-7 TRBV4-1 CASSTHAGRGSYEQYF
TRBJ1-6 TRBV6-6 CASSDLVTIPPLHF
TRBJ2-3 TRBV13 CANSIARHNTDTQYF
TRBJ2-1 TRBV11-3 CASNRTDNEQFF
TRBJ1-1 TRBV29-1 CSGRTGNTEGFF
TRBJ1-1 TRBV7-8 CASSLAGAGHSRTEAFF
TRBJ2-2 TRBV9 CASSDRVGNTGELFF
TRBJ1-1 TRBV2 CAISQGNTEDFF
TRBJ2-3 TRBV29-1 CSVRTTGTGVADAQYF
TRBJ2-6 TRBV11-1 CANSRTGRPSGANVLTF
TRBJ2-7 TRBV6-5 CASSTYTGPYEQWF
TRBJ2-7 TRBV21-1 CASSKGRVPNEQYF
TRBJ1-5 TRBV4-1 CASSQARSNQPQHF
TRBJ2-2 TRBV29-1 CSVYPRVGGRELFF
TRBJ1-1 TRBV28 CASSLTDRVTETFF
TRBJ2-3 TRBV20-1 CSARKGLAGGGVTDMQYF
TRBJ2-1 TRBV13 CASSATSGSLGEQFF
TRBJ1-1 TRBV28 CASSLPGGDTETFF
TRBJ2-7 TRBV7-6 CASSTEDNYEQYF
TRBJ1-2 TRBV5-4 CASSWVTGGYGYTF
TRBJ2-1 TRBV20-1 CSARKITPGVYNEQFF
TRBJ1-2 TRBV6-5 CSSSRQAGNNYGYTF
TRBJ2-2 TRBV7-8 CASSSRNSGTGELFF
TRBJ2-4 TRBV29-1 CSVGDRVKIRYF
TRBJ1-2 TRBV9 CASSVDPGVGYGYTF
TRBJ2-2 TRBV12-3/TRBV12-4 CASSSETGWNTGELFF
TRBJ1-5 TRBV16 CASSRIDALNQSQYF
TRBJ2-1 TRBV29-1 CSIWRGAQGNEQIF
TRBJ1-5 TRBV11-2 CATLHLTQPQHF
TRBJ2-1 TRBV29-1 CSGARLSNYEQFF
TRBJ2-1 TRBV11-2 CDSSLGADNNEQFF
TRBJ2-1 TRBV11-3 CASSQEAGGDNEQPF
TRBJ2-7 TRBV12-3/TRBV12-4 CASSQGHGRLEQYF
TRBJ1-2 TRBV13 CASSLRGENYGYTF
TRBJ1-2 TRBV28 CASSHGTGGGYTF
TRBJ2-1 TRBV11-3 CTSSSRGLAANNEQFF
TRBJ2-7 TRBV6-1 CGSSETLDFYEQHF
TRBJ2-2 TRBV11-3 CTSSLIPNIGELFF
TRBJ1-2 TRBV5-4 CASSSDRAIGYTF
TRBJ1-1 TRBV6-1 CASRGVSNTETFF
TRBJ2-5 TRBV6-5 CACSTRDRQYF
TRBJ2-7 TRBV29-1 CSARQGRYKQYF
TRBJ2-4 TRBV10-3 CAINGDGGENIQHF
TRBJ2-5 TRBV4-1 CVTVGLATQYF
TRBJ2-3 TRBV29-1 CTVGAGGIGGPDTQYF
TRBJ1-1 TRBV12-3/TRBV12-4 CSSSSVGPEAFF
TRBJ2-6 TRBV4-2 CDINQDFSGGWSGANVLTF
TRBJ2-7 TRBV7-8 CVNSFWRIGGEQYF